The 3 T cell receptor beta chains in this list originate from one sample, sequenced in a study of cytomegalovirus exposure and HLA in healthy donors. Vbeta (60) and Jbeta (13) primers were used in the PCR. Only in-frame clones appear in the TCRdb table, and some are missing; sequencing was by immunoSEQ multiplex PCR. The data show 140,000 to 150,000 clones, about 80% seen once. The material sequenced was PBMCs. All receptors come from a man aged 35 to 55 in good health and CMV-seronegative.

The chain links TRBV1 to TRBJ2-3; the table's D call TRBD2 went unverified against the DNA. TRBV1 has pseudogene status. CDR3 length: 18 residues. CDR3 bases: TGCACCAGCACAACCGAGGCTAGCGGGGGGGAGAGCACAGATACGCAGTATTTT. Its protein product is CTSTTEASGGESTDTQYF.

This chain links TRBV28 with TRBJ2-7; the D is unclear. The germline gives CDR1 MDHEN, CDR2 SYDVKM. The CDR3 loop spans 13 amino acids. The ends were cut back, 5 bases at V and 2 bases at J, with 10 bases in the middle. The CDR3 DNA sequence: TGTGCCAGCAGTCTGGCGGCAGCCTACGAGCAGTACTTC. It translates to CASSLAAAYEQYF.

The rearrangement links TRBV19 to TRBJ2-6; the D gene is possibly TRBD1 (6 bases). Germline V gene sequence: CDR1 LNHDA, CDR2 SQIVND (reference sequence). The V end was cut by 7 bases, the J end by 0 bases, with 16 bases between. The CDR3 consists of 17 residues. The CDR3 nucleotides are TGTGCCAGTACCCGAGGGACAACTATCTCTGGGGCCAACGTCCTGACTTTC. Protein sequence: CASTRGTTISGANVLTF.